Below, 19 T cell receptor beta chains from the same sample are listed, as sequenced in a study of blood T cell repertoires in COVID-19. The data were produced by immunoSEQ multiplex PCR, yet TCRdb's version contains in-frame clones alone and is incomplete. This sample has under 200,000 clones; 84% occur once, and the top ten carry 7.5% to 9.5%. Sequenced material: peripheral blood. The receptors stem from a man between 40 and 49 years old who had recovered from COVID-19.

V usage is TRBV18 and J usage is TRBJ1-2, with a tentative D call TRBD1 (6 bases). CDR1 is KGHSH, CDR2 LQKENI, per germline. CDR3 length equals 13 residues. Deletions cut 1 base from V and 3 bases from J, with 6 bases between. The CDR3 DNA reads as TGTGCCAGCTCACCACAGGGGGACTATGGCTACACCTTC. Protein sequence: CASSPQGDYGYTF.

The V gene is TRBV7-9, the J gene TRBJ1-1; D is possibly TRBD1 (6 bases). V was cut by 3 bases and J by 0 bases, with 11 bases left in between. This CDR3 comprises 15 residues. CDR1 is SEHNR, CDR2 FQNEAQ, per germline (reference sequence). This CDR3 is CASSFGQSLNTEAFF. The CDR3 bases are TGTGCCAGCAGCTTTGGACAGAGCCTGAACACTGAAGCTTTCTTT.

The chain carries TRBV6-2 or TRBV6-3 and TRBJ1-2, with D tentatively TRBD1 (6 bases). From germline, CDR1 is MNHEY and CDR2 SVGEGT. Trimming removed 4 bases from V and 4 bases from J, with 13 bases in between. The CDR3 is 14 amino acids. Written as DNA, the CDR3 is TGTGCCAGCAGTTCCCCGACAGGAACCTATGGCTACACCTTC. Translation gives CASSSPTGTYGYTF.

The gene calls are TRBV19 and TRBJ2-2; D not resolved. Per the germline V gene, CDR1 is LNHDA and CDR2 is SQIVND (reference sequence). The CDR3 runs to 14 residues. Trimming cost V 2 bases and J 7 bases, with 11 bases left between them. In nucleotides, the CDR3 is TGTGCCAGTAGTATATCCCGACAAATCGGGGAGCTGTTTTTT. Translation: CASSISRQIGELFF. Full variable domain (remainder filled in from reference TRBV19 and TRBJ2-2): DGGITQSPKYLFRKEGQNVTLSCEQNLNHDAMYWYRQDPGQGLRLIYYSQIVNDFQKGDIAEGYSVSREKKESFPLTVTSAQKNPTAFYLCASSISRQIGELFFGEGSRLTVL.

This chain connects TRBV2 to TRBJ2-1, with 9 bases aligning to TRBD2. With V trimmed by 0 bases and J by 7 bases, 13 bases remained unmatched. This CDR3 region has 18 residues. Germline CDR1 reads SNHLY; CDR2 reads FYNNEI. The CDR3 sequence is CASSEALEGAGGANEQFF. The DNA of the CDR3 is TGTGCCAGCAGTGAAGCGCTTGAAGGGGCGGGAGGGGCTAATGAGCAGTTCTTC.

This chain links TRBV12-5 with TRBJ2-1; 9 bases match TRBD2. Germline trimming cut 5 bases from V and 7 bases from J; bases unmatched to any gene: 12. The CDR3 covers 16 residues. CDR1 is LGHNT, CDR2 FRNRAP, per germline. The CDR3: CASGPLAGGPRNEQFF. In DNA form, the CDR3 reads TGTGCTAGTGGTCCTCTGGCGGGGGGGCCAAGGAATGAGCAGTTCTTC. Using reference TRBV12-5 and TRBJ2-1 for the parts outside the CDR3, the full variable domain is DARVTQTPRHKVTEMGQEVTMRCQPILGHNTVFWYRQTMMQGLELLAYFRNRAPLDDSGMPKDRFSAEMPDATLATLKIQPSEPRDSAVYFCASGPLAGGPRNEQFFGPGTRLTVL.

The rearrangement joins TRBV2 to TRBJ2-1; TRBD2 aligns across 10 bases. This CDR3 spans 14 amino acids. Trimming removed 7 bases from V and 5 bases from J; junction bases left unmatched: 5. In germline, CDR1 is SNHLY, CDR2 FYNNEI. CDR3 nucleotides: TGTGCCAGCAACCTAGCGGGAGTCAACAATGAGCAGTTCTTC. The encoded protein is CASNLAGVNNEQFF.

The chain uses TRBV24-1 and TRBJ2-2, with D perhaps matching TRBD2 (5 bases). V shed 0 bases and J shed 8 bases, with 12 bases lying between them. CDR1 and CDR2 from the germline V gene are KGHDR and SFDVKD. The CDR3 loop spans 15 amino acids. In DNA, the CDR3 is TGTGCCACCAGTGATTTGCCACCGAGAGGGGGGGAGCTGTTTTTT. Protein sequence: CATSDLPPRGGELFF.

This clone was detected only once. V and J are TRBV5-1 and TRBJ2-5; the match to TRBD1 covers 12 bases. V lost 4 bases to trimming and J lost 7 bases; unmatched junction nucleotides: 11. In germline, CDR1 is SGHRS, CDR2 YFSETQ. The CDR3 loop spans 16 amino acids. The CDR3 DNA sequence: TGCGCCAGCAGCCCGGGACAGGGGGCACGAGAAGGGACCCAGTACTTC. Protein sequence: CASSPGQGAREGTQYF.

The chain carries TRBV9 and TRBJ2-3, with D tentatively TRBD2 (6 bases). V was trimmed by 3 bases and J by 4 bases, leaving 12 bases between them. The CDR3 covers 14 residues. Per germline, CDR1 SGDLS and CDR2 YYNGEE. The DNA of the CDR3 is TGTGCCAGCAGCGACAGACTAGTCCCAGATACGCAGTATTTT. This sequence encodes CASSDRLVPDTQYF.

This clone was recorded only once. V is TRBV7-9 and J is TRBJ2-1; possible D gene TRBD1, 6 bases. The CDR3 sequence is 16 residues long. The V and J ends lost 1 base and 4 bases respectively, with 14 bases between them. Germline-derived CDR1 and CDR2 are SEHNR and FQNEAQ (reference sequence). CDR3: CASSLVGGGRYNEQFF. In DNA form, the CDR3 reads TGTGCCAGCAGCTTAGTTGGTGGGGGCAGGTACAATGAGCAGTTCTTC. Based on the CDR3 plus reference TRBV7-9 and TRBJ2-1, the full variable domain is DTGVSQNPRHKITKRGQNVTFRCDPISEHNRLYWYRQTLGQGPEFLTYFQNEAQLEKSRLLSDRFSAERPKGSFSTLEIQRTEQGDSAMYLCASSLVGGGRYNEQFFGPGTRLTVL.

The chain joins TRBV27 to TRBJ2-5; 8 nucleotides align to TRBD1. This CDR3 contains 14 residues. V dropped 8 bases and J dropped 6; count of bases not matched to a gene: 11. Germline CDR1 reads MNHEY; CDR2 reads SMNVEV (reference sequence). The CDR3 region has the DNA TGTGCCAGCTCCGGACAGGGTATAGTGAAGACCCAGTACTTC. Translating gives CASSGQGIVKTQYF.

CDR3 in DNA: TGTGCCAGCAGCCAGGGCGGGGGGGCCTTCAATGAGCAGTTCTTC. This translates into CASSQGGGAFNEQFF. The chain links TRBV3-1 (or the pseudogene TRBV3-2) to TRBJ2-1; 9 nucleotides align to TRBD2. V dropped 3 bases and J dropped 6; count of bases not matched to a gene: 6. Germline V lookup: CDR1 LGHDT, CDR2 YNNKEL (reference sequence). CDR3 size: 15 residues.

This rearrangement joins TRBV21-1 to TRBJ1-2. TRBV21-1 is a known pseudogene. The length of the CDR3 is 14 residues. The CDR3 here is CASITSPRGYGYTF. CDR3 nucleotide sequence: TGTGCCAGCATCACAAGTCCCCGAGGGTATGGCTACACCTTC.

This clone was counted between two and nine times. The chain recombines TRBV28 with TRBJ1-4; no firm D call. Germline CDR1 is MDHEN and CDR2 is SYDVKM. The CDR3 has 15 residues. Trimming cost V 3 bases and J 0 bases, with 8 bases left between them. The CDR3 spells CASSLSTATNEKLFF. CDR3 DNA: TGTGCCAGCAGTTTGAGTACAGCAACTAATGAAAAACTGTTTTTT. The whole variable domain, filled in from reference TRBV28 and TRBJ1-4, reads DVKVTQSSRYLVKRTGEKVFLECVQDMDHENMFWYRQDPGLGLRLIYFSYDVKMKEKGDIPEGYSVSREKKERFSLILESASTNQTSMYLCASSLSTATNEKLFFGSGTQLSVL.

This clone was detected a few times. This sample also contains other DNA sequences that code for the same CDR3. V and J are TRBV19 and TRBJ2-1, with 12 bases that match TRBD2. Germline V gives CDR1 LNHDA, CDR2 SQIVND (reference sequence). The CDR3 extends over 14 amino acids. Trimming cost V 6 bases and J 6 bases; bases outside gene matches: 3. The CDR3 nucleotides read TGTGCCAGTAGCATACTAGCGGGGGGCAATGAGCAGTTCTTC. Translation gives CASSILAGGNEQFF.

The chain is built from TRBV9 and TRBJ2-7, with 11 bases aligning to TRBD2. This CDR3 is built from 17 residues. The V segment lost 4 bases and the J segment 0 bases; nucleotides outside the gene matches: 9. The germline gives CDR1 SGDLS, CDR2 YYNGEE. CDR3 residues: CASSPTQGTSGSYEQYF. In DNA form, the CDR3 reads TGTGCCAGCAGCCCCACTCAAGGGACTAGCGGCTCCTACGAGCAGTACTTC.

Only a few counts were recorded for this clone. CDR3 amino acids: CASSRDITEAFF. Here the CDR3 DNA reads TGTGCCAGTAGTCGGGACATAACTGAAGCTTTCTTT. V usage is TRBV19 and J usage is TRBJ1-1, with D maybe TRBD1 (6 bases). The CDR3 length is 12 residues. CDR1 LNHDA and CDR2 SQIVND come from the germline V gene (reference sequence). Trimming left V 5 bases short and J 5 bases short, with 9 bases between.

The chain uses TRBV27 and TRBJ2-5; no reliable D call. The CDR3 is 14 amino acids. The germline V gene has CDR1 MNHEY and CDR2 SMNVEV (reference sequence). V was shortened by 2 bases and J by 2 bases, with 9 bases between the two germline ends. CDR3 coding DNA: TGTGCCAGCAGTTTAGCGAGCCGTCAAGAGACCCAGTACTTC. Residues: CASSLASRQETQYF.